This TCR beta chain was observed in a study of blood T cell repertoires in COVID-19. As for the study in general: Sites across the United States, Italy and Spain contributed samples from acute and convalescent COVID-19.

The length of the CDR3 is 14 residues. Germline lookup yields CDR1 LNHDA and CDR2 SQIVND (reference sequence). V shed 4 bases and J 8 bases; nucleotides not matched to a gene: 6. The method was immunoSEQ multiplex PCR; TCRdb's version includes in-frame clones alone and lacks a portion of them. The sample includes over 45,000 clones, 85% of them seen just once. The chain joins TRBV19 to TRBJ1-2; TRBD1 matches 11 bases. Source material: peripheral blood. The clonotype was recovered from a human donor in a cohort sampled during active COVID-19. DNA for the CDR3: TGTGCCAGTAGTACCGGACAGGGGGCACGGGGCTACACCTTC. The encoded protein is CASSTGQGARGYTF.